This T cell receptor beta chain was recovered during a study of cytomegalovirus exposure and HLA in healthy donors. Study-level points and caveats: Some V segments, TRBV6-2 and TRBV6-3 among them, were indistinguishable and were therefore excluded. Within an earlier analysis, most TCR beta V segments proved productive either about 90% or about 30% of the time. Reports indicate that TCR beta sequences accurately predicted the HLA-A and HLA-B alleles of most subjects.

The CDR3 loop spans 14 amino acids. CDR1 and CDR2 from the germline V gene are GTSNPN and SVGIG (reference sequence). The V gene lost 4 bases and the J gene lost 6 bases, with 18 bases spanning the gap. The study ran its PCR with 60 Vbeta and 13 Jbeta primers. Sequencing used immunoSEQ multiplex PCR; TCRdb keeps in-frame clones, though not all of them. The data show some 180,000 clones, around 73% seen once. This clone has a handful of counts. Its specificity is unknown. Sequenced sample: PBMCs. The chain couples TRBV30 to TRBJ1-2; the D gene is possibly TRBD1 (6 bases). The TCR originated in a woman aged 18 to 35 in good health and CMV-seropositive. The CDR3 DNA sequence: TGTGCCTGGATACGAAATGGGGGGGCAGATGGCTACACCTTC. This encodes CAWIRNGGADGYTF.